This TCR beta chain originates from a study of shared clonotypes between healthy human individuals. With V trimmed by 4 bases and J by 1 base, 1 base remained unmatched. The V gene's germline CDR1 is SGDLS and CDR2 YYNGEE. This CDR3 has 13 residues. To note about this clone: The target antigen is unknown. The sample contains more than one DNA sequence encoding this CDR3.

General study points: Rarefaction revealed incomplete sorted-subset sequencing despite large depth.

In the authors' workflow: Filtering differed since immunoSEQ provided only junctions, with no quality scores. Sequencing was performed with immunoSEQ multiplex PCR; in TCRdb, only in-frame clones are kept and a portion is missing. D and trimming come from the DNA, and the V and J calls and clone size come from that table. The sample has under 1,100,000 clones, around 74% seen once. This receptor was taken from a man aged 18 to 29 in good health. This chain links TRBV9 with TRBJ1-1, with TRBD1 matching over 7 bases. Sequencing used memory CD4+ T cells sorted from blood. The subset here: CD45RA-negative fraction. The DNA for the CDR3 is TGTGCCAGCAGCCCAGGGGGGAACACTGAAGCTTTCTTT. It is translated as CASSPGGNTEAFF. Drawing the rest from reference TRBV9 and TRBJ1-1, the complete variable domain is DSGVTQTPKHLITATGQRVTLRCSPRSGDLSVYWYQQSLDQGLQFLIQYYNGEERAKGNILERFSAQQFPDLHSELNLSSLELGDSALYFCASSPGGNTEAFFGQGTRLTVV.